This T cell receptor (beta chain) was recorded in a study of identical twins. Whole-study findings and limits: Fewer insertions marked abundant cord blood beta clonotypes; young adult naive trended weakly, memory not at all. One should note that invariant MAIT and iNKT cells could partly confound zero-insertion analyses.

cDNA molecules carried unique molecular identifiers, and template switching added a universal primer site. From the 5' RACE reads, TCRdb called clonotypes with MiXCR, one entry per CDR3 protein. This sample has 450,000 or so distinct CDR3 sequences, with 13% to 15% found just once. Comment on this clonotype: The target antigen is unknown.

There are 12 residues in the CDR3. From germline, CDR1 is SQVTM and CDR2 ANQGSEA. Unmatched junction bases numbered 5, after V lost 7 bases and J lost 3 bases. These data also featured in a second study, about yellow fever vaccine responses in identical twins.

The clonotype was recovered from a woman between 18 and 29 years old in good health. Sequencing input: CD4+ T cells sorted from blood. This chain links TRBV29-1 with TRBJ2-7; 8 nucleotides match TRBD1. CDR3 sequence: CSAQTGVYEQYF. DNA of the CDR3: TGCAGCGCCCAGACAGGGGTCTACGAGCAGTACTTC.